Sequencing of this T cell receptor (beta chain) was carried out in a study of shared clonotypes between healthy human individuals. Selected positively for CCR7 and CD45RO-negative, naive CD8 cells excluded terminally differentiated effector memory CD45RA+ cells. This clone appeared a single time. Sequencing was performed with immunoSEQ multiplex PCR; in TCRdb, only in-frame clones are kept and a portion is missing. The sample lists some 2,100,000 clones; roughly 91% were seen once. V shed 6 bases and J 2 bases; nucleotides not matched to a gene: 12. CDR1 is SNHLY and CDR2 is FYNNEI in the germline V gene. The length of the CDR3 is 18 residues.

The sample was naive CD8+ T cells from PBMCs. The chain carries TRBV2 and TRBJ2-3; the match to TRBD2 covers 12 bases. The sequence was collected from a man aged 18 to 29 in good health. Some clones in this sample may be carry-over from other donors' samples. CDR3 coding DNA: TGTGCCAGCAGACAACATCCGGGACTAGCGGGCCACACAGATACGCAGTATTTT. It yields the protein CASRQHPGLAGHTDTQYF.